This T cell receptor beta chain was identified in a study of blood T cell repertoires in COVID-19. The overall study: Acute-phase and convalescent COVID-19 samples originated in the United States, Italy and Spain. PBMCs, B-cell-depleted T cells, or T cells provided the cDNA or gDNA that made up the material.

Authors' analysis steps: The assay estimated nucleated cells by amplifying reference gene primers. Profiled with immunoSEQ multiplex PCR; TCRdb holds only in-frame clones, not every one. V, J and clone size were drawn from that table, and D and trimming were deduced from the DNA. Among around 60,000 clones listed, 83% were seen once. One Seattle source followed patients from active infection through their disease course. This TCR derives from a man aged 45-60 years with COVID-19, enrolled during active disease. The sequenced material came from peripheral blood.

The CDR3 bases are TGTGCCAGCACCGACAGAAGAAATTCACCCCTCCACTTT. It specifies CASTDRRNSPLHF. The rearrangement uses TRBV13 and TRBJ1-6, with D perhaps matching TRBD1 (5 bases). This CDR3 spans 13 amino acids. Deletions cut 7 bases from V and 7 bases from J, with 11 bases between. Germline values: CDR1 PRHDT, CDR2 FYEKMQ (reference sequence).